Each of the 2 T cell receptor beta chains below was sequenced from the same sample in a study of blood T cell repertoires in COVID-19. Profiling relied on immunoSEQ multiplex PCR, and the TCRdb table lists in-frame clones only, not all of them. The sample lists roughly 460,000 clones; 85% to 90% were seen once. Source material: peripheral blood. The receptors stem from a young man with COVID-19, enrolled during active disease.

The chain has TRBV20-1 and TRBJ2-3; no firm D call. The CDR3 consists of 11 residues. V lost 6 bases, J lost 2 bases, and 6 bases lay in between. CDR1 is DFQATT, CDR2 SNEGSKA, per germline (reference sequence). CDR3 DNA sequence: TGCAGTGCCCACAACACAGATACGCAGTATTTT. Protein product: CSAHNTDTQYF.

On this clone itself: The junction does not match germline at one end; this may be a read error. This chain joins TRBV2 and TRBJ2-3; 10 bases fit TRBD2. The CDR3 runs 15 residues. Germline values: CDR1 SNHLY, CDR2 FYNNEI. CDR3 nucleotides: TGTGCCAGCAGAGAAGGGACTAGCGACTCAGATACGCAGTATTTT. Its translation is CASREGTSDSDTQYF.